This TCR beta chain was sequenced in a study of chemoradiotherapy in HPV16-positive cancers. Turning to the study itself: A couple of HPV16-positive patients' cells yielded candidate HPV-specific clones and common motifs.

On this clone itself: The antigen is undetermined.

The V segment lost 5 bases and the J segment 1 base; nucleotides outside the gene matches: 6. In germline, CDR1 is MDHEN, CDR2 SYDVKM. This CDR3 is 15 amino acids long. Profiled with immunoSEQ multiplex PCR; TCRdb holds only in-frame clones, not every one. The sample yields 30,000 to 35,000 clones, approximately 86% seen once. General observations from the study: The functional HPV-specific definition rests on just a couple of HPV16-positive patients. During treatment, candidate HPV-specific clones and E7-related motifs expanded in tumor.

This receptor was identified in a human donor with HPV-associated anogenital cancer. The specimen was blood, collected from a patient who underwent chemoradiotherapy. The V call is TRBV28, the J call TRBJ2-3; 7 bases are a match to TRBD2. CDR3 nucleotides: TGTGCCAGCAGTGGCGGGGGTTTGGGCACAGATACGCAGTATTTT. It translates to CASSGGGLGTDTQYF.